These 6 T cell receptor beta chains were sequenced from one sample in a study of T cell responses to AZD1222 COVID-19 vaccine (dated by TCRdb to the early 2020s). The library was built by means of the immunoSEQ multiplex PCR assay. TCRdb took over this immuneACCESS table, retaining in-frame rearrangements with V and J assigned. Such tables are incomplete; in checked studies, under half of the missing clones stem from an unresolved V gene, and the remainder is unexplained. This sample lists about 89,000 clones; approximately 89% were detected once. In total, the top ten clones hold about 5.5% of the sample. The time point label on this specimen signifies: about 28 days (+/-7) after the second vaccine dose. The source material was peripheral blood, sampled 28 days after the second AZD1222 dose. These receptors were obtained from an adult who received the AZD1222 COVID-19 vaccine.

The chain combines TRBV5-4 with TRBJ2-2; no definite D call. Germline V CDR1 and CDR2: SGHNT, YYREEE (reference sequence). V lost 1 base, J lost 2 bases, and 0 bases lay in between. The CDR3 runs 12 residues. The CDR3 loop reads CASSLNTGELFF. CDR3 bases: TGTGCCAGCAGCTTGAACACCGGGGAGCTGTTTTTT.

The CDR3 protein is CASSFLGETGELFF. Written as DNA, the CDR3 is TGTGCCAGCAGCTTCCTAGGAGAAACCGGGGAGCTGTTTTTT. This chain joins TRBV11-1 and TRBJ2-2, with D hard to call. Germline lookup yields CDR1 SGHAT and CDR2 FQDESV (reference sequence). The V end was cut by 3 bases, the J end by 5 bases, with 10 bases between. This CDR3 is built from 14 residues.

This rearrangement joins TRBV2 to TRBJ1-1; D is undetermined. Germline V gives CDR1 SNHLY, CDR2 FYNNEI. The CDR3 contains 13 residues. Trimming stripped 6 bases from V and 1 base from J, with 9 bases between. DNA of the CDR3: TGTGCCAGCAGAGTGACACCGAACACTGAAGCTTTCTTT. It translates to CASRVTPNTEAFF.

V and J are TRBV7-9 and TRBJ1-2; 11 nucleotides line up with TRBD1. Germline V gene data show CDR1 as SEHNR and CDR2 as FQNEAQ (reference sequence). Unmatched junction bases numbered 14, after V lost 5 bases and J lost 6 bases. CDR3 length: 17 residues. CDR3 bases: TGTGCCAGCAGCACCGAACCAGAAGGGACAGGGGGAAATGGCTACACCTTC. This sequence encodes CASSTEPEGTGGNGYTF.

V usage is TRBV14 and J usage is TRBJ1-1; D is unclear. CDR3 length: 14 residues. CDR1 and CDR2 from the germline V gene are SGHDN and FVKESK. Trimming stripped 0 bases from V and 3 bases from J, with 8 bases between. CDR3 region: CASSQDRWYTEAFF. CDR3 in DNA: TGTGCCAGCAGCCAAGATCGCTGGTACACTGAAGCTTTCTTT. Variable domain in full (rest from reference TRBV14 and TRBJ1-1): EAGVTQFPSHSVIEKGQTVTLRCDPISGHDNLYWYRRVMGKEIKFLLHFVKESKQDESGMPNNRFLAERTGGTYSTLKVQPAELEDSGVYFCASSQDRWYTEAFFGQGTRLTVV.

The CDR3 region has the DNA TGTGCCAGCAGCGTATCCGGGGGCGGGTTTAATGAAAAACTGTTTTTT. Translation gives CASSVSGGGFNEKLFF. The chain is built from TRBV9 and TRBJ1-4; tentatively, D is TRBD1 (6 bases). Germline-derived CDR1 and CDR2 are SGDLS and YYNGEE. The length of the CDR3 is 16 residues. Between the trimmed V and J ends, which lost 1 base and 4 bases, there was a span of 14 bases.